Detailed here is one T cell receptor (beta chain). Its antigen is undetermined. Data came from immunoSEQ multiplex PCR; TCRdb stores just in-frame clones and leaves some out. The table has about 50,000 clones, 95% to 97% seen once; the top ten hold under 0.7%. Losses at the gene ends were 5 bases for V and 4 bases for J; bases not matched to a gene: 6. This CDR3 comprises 15 residues. Germline loops: CDR1 LNHDA, CDR2 SQIVND (reference sequence). This record belongs to a study of siplizumab effects on memory and regulatory T cells. Study results and limitations: Roughly 75-97% of proliferating CD4+ or CD8+ clones lacked a naive or memory phenotype that could be assigned.

Unstimulated naive, memory, effector memory and TEMRA subsets from a few donor pairs were sequenced. This TCR was sampled from a human donor in good health. The sequencing sample was made of naive CD4+ T cells sorted from blood. The rearrangement uses TRBV19 and TRBJ2-3; TRBD2 matches 10 bases. CDR3 sequence reads: CASSGSGRFADTQYF. In DNA form, the CDR3 reads TGTGCCAGTAGTGGTAGCGGGAGGTTTGCAGATACGCAGTATTTT.